What follows describes a single T cell receptor beta chain. Its target is unknown. An end of the junction differs from the germline gene, which may be a read error. The CDR3 covers 16 residues. Germline V gene data show CDR1 as LGHNA and CDR2 as YNFKEQ. The data are from a study of cytomegalovirus exposure and HLA in healthy donors. Findings and limits, study-wide: Among TCR beta chains of equal frequency, HLA-associated ones were more clonally expanded in a later analysis. A classifier reportedly called cytomegalovirus status with high sensitivity and specificity. Researchers catalogued some 160 TCR beta chains as cytomegalovirus-associated.

Primers for the PCR totalled 60 Vbeta and 13 Jbeta. Clones were sequenced by immunoSEQ multiplex PCR, and TCRdb holds only the in-frame ones, with some missing. The table lists approximately 130,000 clones, over 70% of them singletons, with around 9.1% in the top ten. The sample was PBMCs. This receptor was identified in a woman aged 45-65 years in good health and CMV-seropositive. The chain joins TRBV4-2 to TRBJ1-2; the D gene is possibly TRBD1 (6 bases). CDR3 loop: CASSQDPQGKGYGYPF. CDR3 in DNA: TGTGCCAGCAGCCAAGATCCCCAGGGGAAGGGGTATGGCTACCCCTTC.